Presented here are 12 T cell receptor beta chains from one specimen sequenced in a study of blood T cells in healthy people across ages. Together with a sample-barcoded 5' primer, a J-beta primer mix was included in a second PCR lasting about 7 to 11 cycles. TCRdb recomputed calls from the 5' RACE reads with MiXCR, one row per CDR3 protein. The table records hundreds of thousands of distinct CDR3 sequences, 50% to 65% of them present only once. The sequenced sample was blood. These receptor sequences come from a man of 80 years or more in good health.

This clonotype turned up a few times. This chain uses TRBV7-9 with TRBJ2-1, with 10 bases identical to TRBD2. This CDR3 is 20 amino acids long. The ends lost 1 base at V and 7 bases at J; junction bases unmatched: 19. From germline, CDR1 is SEHNR and CDR2 FQNEAQ (reference sequence). The CDR3: CASSLGLPSGRRGVGNEQFF. CDR3 bases: TGTGCCAGCAGCTTAGGGCTCCCTAGCGGGAGACGGGGCGTGGGGAATGAGCAGTTCTTC.

The gene calls are TRBV18 and TRBJ2-7; D gene unclear. Per the germline V gene, CDR1 is KGHSH and CDR2 is LQKENI. The CDR3 has 14 residues. V was shortened by 2 bases and J by 0 bases, with 8 bases between the two germline ends. The CDR3 spells CASSPNPASYEQYF. The CDR3 DNA reads TGTGCCAGCTCACCAAATCCGGCCTCCTACGAGCAGTACTTC.

A remark on this clonotype: Just one base apart from a much larger clone, this may be a read error. This sequence joins TRBV3-1 and TRBJ1-2; D uncertain. Germline V lookup: CDR1 LGHDT, CDR2 YNNKEL (reference sequence). The CDR3 is made up of 14 amino acids. Trimming left V 1 base short and J 0 bases short, with 6 bases between. The DNA of the CDR3 is TGTGCCAGCAGCCAAGGGAGTGCTAACTATGGCTACACCTTC. Translated: CASSQGSANYGYTF.

This clonotype was counted a few times. This chain links TRBV29-1 with TRBJ2-5; D call uncertain. The germline V gene has CDR1 SQVTM and CDR2 ANQGSEA. The CDR3 spans 12 residues. Trimming removed 4 bases from V and 1 base from J, with 7 bases in between. CDR3 residues: CSVADGQETQYF. For the CDR3, the DNA is TGCAGCGTTGCGGACGGCCAAGAGACCCAGTACTTC.

This clonotype has a handful of counts. The chain uses TRBV14 and TRBJ2-5, with TRBD2 matching 9 bases. CDR3 length: 17 amino acids. V shed 1 base, J shed 5 bases, and the junction held 11 bases outside the gene matches. The germline CDR1 and CDR2 sequences are SGHDN and FVKESK. Here the CDR3 DNA reads TGTGCCAGCAGCCAAGCTTTAGCGGGAGCTCTTGGTGAGACCCAGTACTTC. Encoded protein: CASSQALAGALGETQYF. Using reference TRBV14 and TRBJ2-5 for the parts outside the CDR3, the full variable domain is EAGVTQFPSHSVIEKGQTVTLRCDPISGHDNLYWYRRVMGKEIKFLLHFVKESKQDESGMPNNRFLAERTGGTYSTLKVQPAELEDSGVYFCASSQALAGALGETQYFGPGTRLLVL.

The chain links TRBV20-1 to TRBJ2-5; 9 bases map to TRBD1. V lost 8 bases, J lost 6 bases, and 10 bases stayed unmatched. CDR1 and CDR2 from the germline V gene are DFQATT and SNEGSKA (reference sequence). The length of the CDR3 is 13 residues. Here the CDR3 reads CSIDRTGEKTQYF. The CDR3 nucleotides are TGCAGTATCGATCGGACAGGGGAAAAGACCCAGTACTTC.

The chain has TRBV9 and TRBJ2-6; D may correspond to TRBD1 or TRBD2 (5 bases each). Trimming left V 0 bases short and J 0 bases short, with 7 bases between. The CDR3 spans 16 residues. Germline V lookup: CDR1 SGDLS, CDR2 YYNGEE. CDR3 amino acids: CASSVAGGSGANVLTF. DNA for the CDR3: TGTGCCAGCAGCGTAGCTGGGGGCTCTGGGGCCAACGTCCTGACTTTC.

The chain couples TRBV2 to TRBJ2-7; D might be TRBD1 (6 bases). The DNA end is more similar to TRBJ2-5, so the J call may be wrong. Per the germline V gene, CDR1 is SNHLY and CDR2 is FYNNEI. The CDR3 has 14 amino acids. This chain's CDR3 is CASGRSLRGETQYF. Written as DNA, the CDR3 is TGTGCCAGCGGTCGATCCTTGAGGGGGGAGACCCAGTACTTC.

The chain has TRBV10-3 and TRBJ1-1; D is unresolved. Germline V gives CDR1 ENHRY, CDR2 SYGVKD. This CDR3 spans 15 amino acids. V lost 0 bases, J lost 11 bases, and 19 bases lay in between. The CDR3 region is CAISESMAEPRGAFF. The CDR3 nucleotides are TGTGCCATCAGTGAGTCGATGGCGGAACCCCGAGGGGCTTTCTTT.

This clonotype occurred a few times. This CDR3 is CASGSGLPGTDTQYF. The CDR3 bases are TGTGCTAGTGGTTCGGGACTTCCCGGCACAGATACGCAGTATTTT. V is TRBV12-5 and J is TRBJ2-3; D is perhaps TRBD2 (6 bases). V was pared by 4 bases and J by 1 base, with 12 bases between. CDR3 length equals 15 residues. Per germline, CDR1 LGHNT and CDR2 FRNRAP.

V and J are TRBV7-2 and TRBJ1-2; 9 bases match TRBD1. Per germline, CDR1 SGHTA and CDR2 FQGNSA. Trimming cost V 2 bases and J 2 bases; bases outside gene matches: 6. The CDR3 is 16 residues long. CDR3 nucleotide sequence: TGTGCCAGCAGCTTATCCGGGACAGGGAAGAACTATGGCTACACCTTC. Translated: CASSLSGTGKNYGYTF. Looking up the rest from reference TRBV7-2 and TRBJ1-2 gives the full variable domain: GAGVSQSPSNKVTEKGKDVELRCDPISGHTALYWYRQSLGQGLEFLIYFQGNSAPDKSGLPSDRFSAERTGGSVSTLTIQRTQQEDSAVYLCASSLSGTGKNYGYTFGSGTRLTVV.

This clonotype was found a few times. The V and J genes are TRBV11-2 and TRBJ2-5, with 11 bases identical to TRBD2. V was pared by 0 bases and J by 11 bases, with 8 bases of the junction left unmatched. Germline values: CDR1 SGHAT, CDR2 FQNNGV. The CDR3 has 15 amino acids. CDR3: CASSLELAGGNEQYF. CDR3 DNA sequence: TGTGCCAGCAGCTTAGAGCTAGCGGGAGGTAATGAGCAGTACTTC.